This T cell receptor (beta chain) emerged from a study of T-cell reconstitution after alpha-beta-depleted transplantation in children. The V gene's germline CDR1 is SGHRS and CDR2 YFSETQ. Trimming shortened V by 6 bases and J by 1 base, and 22 bases separated the two germline ends. The CDR3 is 18 amino acids. Library preparation (for TCRbeta) was performed with unique molecular identifiers. TCRdb independently ran MiXCR on the PCR reads; one entry per CDR3 protein. The data show 610,000 or so distinct CDR3 sequences, roughly a quarter seen once. The chain links TRBV5-1 to TRBJ2-2; no firm D call. The clonotype originates from a boy younger than two with Wiskott-Aldrich syndrome, due to receive a stem cell transplant. The material sequenced was PBMCs, taken before TCRalphabeta/CD19-depleted stem cell transplant. The CDR3: CASTRTRGLLLNTGELFF. CDR3 bases: TGCGCCAGCACCCGAACGAGAGGCCTCCTATTGAACACCGGGGAGCTGTTTTTT.